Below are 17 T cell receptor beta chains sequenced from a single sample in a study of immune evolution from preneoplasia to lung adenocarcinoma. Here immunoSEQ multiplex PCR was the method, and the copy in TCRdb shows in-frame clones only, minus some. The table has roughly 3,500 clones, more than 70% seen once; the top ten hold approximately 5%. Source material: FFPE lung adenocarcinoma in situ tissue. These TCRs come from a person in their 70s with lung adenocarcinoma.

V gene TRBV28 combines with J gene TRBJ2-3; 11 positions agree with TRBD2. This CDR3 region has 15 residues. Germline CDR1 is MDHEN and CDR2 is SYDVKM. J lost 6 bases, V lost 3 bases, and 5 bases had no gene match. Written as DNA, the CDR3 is TGTGCCAGCAGTTTTAGCGGGAGGGCCGAGGATACGCAGTATTTT. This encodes CASSFSGRAEDTQYF.

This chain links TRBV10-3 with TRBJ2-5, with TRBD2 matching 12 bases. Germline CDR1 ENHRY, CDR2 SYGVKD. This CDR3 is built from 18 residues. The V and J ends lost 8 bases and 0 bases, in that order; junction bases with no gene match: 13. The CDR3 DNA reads TGTGCCATCTCCAAGGGGCTAGCGGGAGGGATGTACCAAGAGACCCAGTACTTC. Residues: CAISKGLAGGMYQETQYF.

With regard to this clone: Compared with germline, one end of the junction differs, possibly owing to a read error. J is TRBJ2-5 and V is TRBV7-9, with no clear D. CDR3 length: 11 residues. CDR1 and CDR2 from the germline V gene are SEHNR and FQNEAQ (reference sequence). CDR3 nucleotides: TGTGCCAGCAGCTTAGCATTGCGGTTCGACTTC. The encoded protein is CASSLALRFDF.

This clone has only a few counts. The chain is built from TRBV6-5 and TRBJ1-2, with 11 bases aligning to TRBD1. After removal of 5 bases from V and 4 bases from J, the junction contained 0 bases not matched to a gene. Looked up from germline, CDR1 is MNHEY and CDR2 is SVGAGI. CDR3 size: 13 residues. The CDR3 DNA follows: TGTGCCAGCAGTGGGACAGGGGGCTATGGCTACACCTTC. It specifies CASSGTGGYGYTF.

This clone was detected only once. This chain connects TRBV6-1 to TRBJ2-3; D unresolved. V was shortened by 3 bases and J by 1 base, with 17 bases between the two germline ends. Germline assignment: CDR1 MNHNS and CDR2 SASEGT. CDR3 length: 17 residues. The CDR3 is CASSDLFGPSGTDTQYF. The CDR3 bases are TGTGCCAGCAGTGATCTTTTCGGCCCCTCGGGCACAGATACGCAGTATTTT.

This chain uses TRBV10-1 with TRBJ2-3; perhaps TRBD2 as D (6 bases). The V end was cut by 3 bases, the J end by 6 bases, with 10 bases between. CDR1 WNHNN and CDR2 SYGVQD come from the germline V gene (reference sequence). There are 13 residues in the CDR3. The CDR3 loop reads CASSEAGTDTQYF. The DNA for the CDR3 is TGCGCCAGCAGTGAAGCCGGGACTGATACGCAGTATTTT.

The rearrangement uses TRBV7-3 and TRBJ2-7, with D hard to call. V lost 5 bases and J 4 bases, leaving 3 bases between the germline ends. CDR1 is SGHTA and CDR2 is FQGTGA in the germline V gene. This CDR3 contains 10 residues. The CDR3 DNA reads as TGTGCCAGCAGCAGATACGAGCAGTACTTC. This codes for CASSRYEQYF.

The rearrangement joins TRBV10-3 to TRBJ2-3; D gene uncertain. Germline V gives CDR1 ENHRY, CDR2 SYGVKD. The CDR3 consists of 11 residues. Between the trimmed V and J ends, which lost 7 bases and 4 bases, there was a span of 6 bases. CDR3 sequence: CAITAADTQYF. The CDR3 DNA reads TGTGCCATCACCGCGGCAGATACGCAGTATTTT.

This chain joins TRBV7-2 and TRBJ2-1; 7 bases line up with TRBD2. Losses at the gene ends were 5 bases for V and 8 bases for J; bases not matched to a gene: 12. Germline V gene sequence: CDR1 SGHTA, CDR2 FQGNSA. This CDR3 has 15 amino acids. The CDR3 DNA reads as TGTGCCAGCAGCCCCGTCCTAGCGGACATACATGAGCAGTTCTTC. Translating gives CASSPVLADIHEQFF.

The CDR3 bases are TGTGCCAGCAGTTTAAGGATTGCAGGGGCAAATGGCTACACCTTC. Protein product: CASSLRIAGANGYTF. This chain links TRBV28 with TRBJ1-2, with TRBD1 as a possible D gene (6 bases). Between the trimmed V and J ends, which lost 2 bases and 6 bases, there was a span of 16 bases. The CDR3 is 15 amino acids. Looked up from germline, CDR1 is MDHEN and CDR2 is SYDVKM.

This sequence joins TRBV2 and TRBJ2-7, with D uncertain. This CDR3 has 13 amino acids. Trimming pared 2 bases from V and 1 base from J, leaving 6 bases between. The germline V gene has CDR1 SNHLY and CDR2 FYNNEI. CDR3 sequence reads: CASSEWNSYEQYF. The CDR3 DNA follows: TGTGCCAGCAGTGAATGGAATTCCTACGAGCAGTACTTC.

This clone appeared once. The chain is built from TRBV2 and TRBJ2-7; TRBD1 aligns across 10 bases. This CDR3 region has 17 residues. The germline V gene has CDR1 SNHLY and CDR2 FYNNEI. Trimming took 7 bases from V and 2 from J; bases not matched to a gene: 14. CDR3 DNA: TGTGCCAGCACGCGGGACAGGGGACTGGGGTCTACCTACGAGCAGTACTTC. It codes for CASTRDRGLGSTYEQYF.

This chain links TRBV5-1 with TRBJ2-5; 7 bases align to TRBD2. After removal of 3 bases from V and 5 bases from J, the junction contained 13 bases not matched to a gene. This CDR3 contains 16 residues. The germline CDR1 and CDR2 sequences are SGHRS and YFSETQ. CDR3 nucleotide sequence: TGCGCCAGCAGCTCCCGCGTCTCGGCGGGAGTGGAGACCCAGTACTTC. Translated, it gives CASSSRVSAGVETQYF.

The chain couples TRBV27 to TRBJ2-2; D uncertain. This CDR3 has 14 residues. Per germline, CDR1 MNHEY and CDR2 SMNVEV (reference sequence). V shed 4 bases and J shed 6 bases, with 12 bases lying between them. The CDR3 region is CASSSRREAGELFF. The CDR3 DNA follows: TGTGCCAGCAGTTCTCGAAGGGAAGCCGGGGAGCTGTTTTTT.

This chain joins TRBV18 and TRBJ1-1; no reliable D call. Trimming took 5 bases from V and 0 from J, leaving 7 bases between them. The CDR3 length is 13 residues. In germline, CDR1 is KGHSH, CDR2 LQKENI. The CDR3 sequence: CASSEGMNTEAFF. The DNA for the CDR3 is TGTGCCAGCTCAGAAGGGATGAACACTGAAGCTTTCTTT. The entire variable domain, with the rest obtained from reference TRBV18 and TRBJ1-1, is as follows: NAGVMQNPRHLVRRRGQEARLRCSPMKGHSHVYWYRQLPEEGLKFMVYLQKENIIDESGMPKERFSAEFPKEGPSILRIQQVVRGDSAAYFCASSEGMNTEAFFGQGTRLTVV.

The CDR3, as DNA: TGTGCCAGCAGCTTGACAGACGGACCCTACGAGCAGTACTTC. Amino acid sequence: CASSLTDGPYEQYF. V and J are TRBV11-2 and TRBJ2-7; tentatively, D is TRBD1 (5 bases). CDR1 is SGHAT and CDR2 is FQNNGV in the germline V gene. The CDR3 runs 14 residues. Trimming left V 3 bases short and J 2 bases short, with 11 bases between.

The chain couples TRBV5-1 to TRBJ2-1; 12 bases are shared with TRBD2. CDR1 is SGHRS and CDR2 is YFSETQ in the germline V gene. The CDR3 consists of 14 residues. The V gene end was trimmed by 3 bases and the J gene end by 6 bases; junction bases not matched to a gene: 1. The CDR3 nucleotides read TGCGCCAGCAGCTGGACTAGCGGGGTCAATGAGCAGTTCTTC. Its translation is CASSWTSGVNEQFF. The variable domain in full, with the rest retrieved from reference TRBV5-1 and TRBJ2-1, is KAGVTQTPRYLIKTRGQQVTLSCSPISGHRSVSWYQQTPGQGLQFLFEYFSETQRNKGNFPGRFSGRQFSNSRSEMNVSTLELGDSALYLCASSWTSGVNEQFFGPGTRLTVL.